This T cell receptor beta chain was sequenced during a study of blood T cells in healthy people across ages (dated by TCRdb to the mid-2010s). Background for the entire study: In model experiments, template switching captured about one uniquely barcoded TCR beta cDNA molecule for every two T cells. Using the same blood draw, the study looked at two additional independent replicas of 1 million unique cDNA reads for two donors, one aged 18 to 30 and the other aged 80 or older. To track age-related changes in TCR beta repertoire diversity, the study relied on deep sequencing normalized with unique cDNA molecular identifiers. To avoid experimental bias, donors of different ages were randomly spread across the sequencing lanes. Four age groups were formed from the donors: young (average approximately 15 years), middle-aged (approximately 40), aged (about 68) and long-lived (about 80). Results and caveats for the whole study, not just this receptor: Because profiling used bulk unsorted PBMCs, naive and antigen-experienced compartments could not be compared conclusively. The CMV infection status of donors was not known, potentially confounding age-related changes in expanded clonotypes. Estimates of total diversity from one million sequenced T cells were regarded as lower bounds and underestimates. The percentage of naive T cells measured by flow cytometry correlated strongly with observed TCR beta diversity. Compared with the aged group, the long-lived group had more naive CD4+ T cells, fewer expanded clones and increased TCR diversity, suggesting age selection. Observed TCR beta diversity per million T cells fell roughly linearly with age, and a significant reduction was already apparent by age roughly 40.

The germline V gene yields KGHSH for CDR1 and LQKENI for CDR2. From the cysteine through the phenylalanine, the CDR3 covers 16 amino acids. The CDR3 DNA has 48 bases and is translated from base 1. Relative to germline, V is 3 bases shorter and J is 0 bases shorter, with 14 bases between their ends. Systemically healthy Caucasian individuals from Russia, 39 in total and aged roughly 6 to 100 years, were included as donors. Approximately 9.3 milliliters of peripheral blood were drawn from each donor into EDTA-treated Vacutainer tubes. Ficoll-Paque density-gradient centrifugation was used to isolate PBMCs, with at least 6 million per sample. Trizol reagent was used to extract total RNA from the PBMCs, yielding at least 6 micrograms per sample. Naive CD45RAhigh/CD27high T cell percentages were measured by flow cytometry on a PBMC aliquot from every donor. Turning to this clonotype: No antigen is known for it. The input lacks base qualities; no much larger clone sits a single base away.

The library was made by 5' RACE. Instrument on record: Illumina HiSeq 2500. The second PCR ran for about 7 to 11 cycles and used a J-beta primer mix along with a sample-barcoded 5' primer. A template-switch 5' adaptor carrying 12 random nucleotides introduced a unique molecular identifier onto each TCR beta cDNA molecule. At least 3 million CDR3-containing paired-end reads were obtained from each sample. The Mint cDNA synthesis kit, primed by a TRBC-specific oligonucleotide, was used to synthesize first-strand cDNA from all RNA. After uracil-DNA glycosylase treatment, a first 18-cycle PCR used universal primers M1SS and BC2_uni_R on all cDNA. Regarding the original processing steps: For normalization, 1 million high-quality reads were randomly selected from each sample, with every read carrying a distinct molecular identifier. Instead of being binned into consensus sequences, reads that shared molecular identifiers were thrown out. MiTCR, run with a Q25 quality threshold and the strictest error-elimination algorithm, handled CDR3 identification, clonotype clustering and error correction. Lower-bound total TCR beta diversity was estimated with a nonparametric unseen species model using Euler transformation. The public reads were quality trimmed at Q25 with fastp and then assembled into clones with MiXCR by TCRdb, keeping productive beta chains. Rows are unified per CDR3 protein, each entry keeping the most common DNA and genes. These V and J calls originate from TCRdb's pipeline instead of the authors' own analysis. The sample table records about 1.8 million distinct CDR3 sequences; approximately 50% of these occur just once. Over 2% of the sample rests with the top ten.

Material for sequencing was blood. The sequence was obtained from a woman between 35 and 50 years old in good health. The rearranged segments are TRBV18 and TRBJ1-2; the D gene remains uncertain. In nucleotides, the sequence is TGTGCCAGCTCACCGAGACAACTCGCCCCTAACTATGGCTACACCTTC. Translated, this is CASSPRQLAPNYGYTF.